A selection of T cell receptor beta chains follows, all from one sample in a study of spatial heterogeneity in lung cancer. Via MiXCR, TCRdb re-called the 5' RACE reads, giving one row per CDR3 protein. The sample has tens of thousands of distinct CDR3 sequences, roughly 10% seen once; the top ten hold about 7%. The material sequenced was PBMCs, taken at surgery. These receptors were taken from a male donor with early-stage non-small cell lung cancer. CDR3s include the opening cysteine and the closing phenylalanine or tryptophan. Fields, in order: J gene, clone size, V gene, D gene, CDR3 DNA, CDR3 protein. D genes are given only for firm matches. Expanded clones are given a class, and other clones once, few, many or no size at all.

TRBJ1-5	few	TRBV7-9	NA	TGTGCCAGCAGCTCAGGACAGCCAGGGCAGCCCCAGCATTTT	CASSSGQPGQPQHF
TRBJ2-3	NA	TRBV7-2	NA	TGTGCCAGCAGCCCCGGGTGGGGCACAGATACGCAGTATTTT	CASSPGWGTDTQYF
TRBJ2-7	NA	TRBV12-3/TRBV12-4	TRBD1	TGTGCCAGCAGTTTAAGGGGACAGGGAGGCAACGAGCAGTACTTC	CASSLRGQGGNEQYF
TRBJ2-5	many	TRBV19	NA	TGTGCCAGTAGTATCTGGAAGTCAGGGAGGCAAGAGACCCAGTACTTC	CASSIWKSGRQETQYF
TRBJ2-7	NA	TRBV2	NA	TGTGCCAGCAGTGATTTTAGTTCCTACGAGCAGTACTTC	CASSDFSSYEQYF
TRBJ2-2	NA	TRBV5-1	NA	TGCGCCAGCAGCTTGGAAGGGGACCCCACCGGGGAGCTGTTTTTT	CASSLEGDPTGELFF
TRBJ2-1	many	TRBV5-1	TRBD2	TGCGCCAGCAGCTCCGGAGCGGTAGCGGGAGGTAGTGAGCAGTTCTTC	CASSSGAVAGGSEQFF
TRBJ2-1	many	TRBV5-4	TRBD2	TGTGCCAGCAGCTTGGATGCGGGAGGCTACAATGAGCAGTTCTTC	CASSLDAGGYNEQFF
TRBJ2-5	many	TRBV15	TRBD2	TGTGCCACCAGCTCGGGACTAGCGGGAGAAGAGACCCAGTACTTC	CATSSGLAGEETQYF
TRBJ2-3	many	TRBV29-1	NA	TGCAGCACCATCAGGGGGAAGCGGGCCAGTACAGATACGCAGTATTTT	CSTIRGKRASTDTQYF
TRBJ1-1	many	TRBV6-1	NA	TGTGCCAGCAGTGAGGGCAGGGGATTTGAAGCTTTCTTT	CASSEGRGFEAFF
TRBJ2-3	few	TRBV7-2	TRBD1	TGTGCCAGCAGCCGCCGACAGGGTGCAGATACGCAGTATTTT	CASSRRQGADTQYF
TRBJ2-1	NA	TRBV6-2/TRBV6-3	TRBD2	TGTGCCAGCAGCATCGGACTAGCGGGATCCTACAATGAGCAGTTCTTC	CASSIGLAGSYNEQFF
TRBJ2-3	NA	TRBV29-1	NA	TGCAGCGTTGAAGGACTGATTACAGGCACAGATACGCAGTATTTT	CSVEGLITGTDTQYF
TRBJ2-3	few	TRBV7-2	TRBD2	TGTGCCAGCAGCTCCGGACTAGCGGGGCTCACAGATACGCAGTATTTT	CASSSGLAGLTDTQYF
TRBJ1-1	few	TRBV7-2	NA	TGTGCCAGCAGTACCGAACCGGGACTTTACACTGAAGCTTTCTTT	CASSTEPGLYTEAFF
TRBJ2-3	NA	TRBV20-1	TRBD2	TGCAGTGCTAACCTAGCGGGGGGGGTCACAGATACGCAGTATTTT	CSANLAGGVTDTQYF
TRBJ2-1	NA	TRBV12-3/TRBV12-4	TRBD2	TGTGCCAGCAGTTTCTGGCGGGGGGGGAATGAGCAGTTCTTC	CASSFWRGGNEQFF
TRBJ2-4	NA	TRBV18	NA	TGTGCCAGCTCCCTTAACCCAGGGGGGGAGACTCAATTGGACATTCAGTACTTC	CASSLNPGGETQLDIQYF
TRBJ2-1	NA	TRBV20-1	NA	TGCAGTGCTAGAGATGCCGTAGGAGGCTCCTACAATGAGCAGTTCTTC	CSARDAVGGSYNEQFF
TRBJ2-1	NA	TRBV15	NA	TGTGCCACCAGCAGAGGGGGGGCGTACAATGAGCAGTTCTTC	CATSRGGAYNEQFF
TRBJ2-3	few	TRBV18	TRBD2	TGTGCCAGCTCACCCCTTAGCGGGAGTGGGGATACGCAGTATTTT	CASSPLSGSGDTQYF
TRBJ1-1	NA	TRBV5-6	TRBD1	TGTGCCAGCAGCCTCGACAGGGGAGTCACTGAAGCTTTCTTT	CASSLDRGVTEAFF
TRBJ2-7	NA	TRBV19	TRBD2	TGTGCCAGTAGCCCGGGAGGGACTAGCGGCACCTACGAGCAGCACTTC	CASSPGGTSGTYEQHF
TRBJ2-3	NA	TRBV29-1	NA	TGCAGCGTTGAACTCCGGGACCTTTCACTGGATACGCAGTATTTT	CSVELRDLSLDTQYF
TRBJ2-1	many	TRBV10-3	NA	TGTGCCATCAGTGAGTTGGGGGATGAGCAGTTCTTC	CAISELGDEQFF
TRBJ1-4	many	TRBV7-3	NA	TGTGCCAGCAGCATCCGGGCTAATGAAAAACTGTTTTTT	CASSIRANEKLFF
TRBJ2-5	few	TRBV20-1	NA	TGCAGTGCTAGCAGCAGCCGGGAGACCCAGTACTTC	CSASSSRETQYF
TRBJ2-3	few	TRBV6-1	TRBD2	TGTGCCAGCAGTGAATTTGTGGTAGCGGGGACTTTT	CASSEFVVAGTF
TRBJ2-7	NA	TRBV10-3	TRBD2	TGTGCCATCAGTCACAACCCAGCGGGAGGCACCTACGAGCAGTACTTC	CAISHNPAGGTYEQYF
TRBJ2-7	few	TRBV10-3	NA	TGTGCCATCAGTGGGCCCCAAGGCCGAAGCGCCGAGCAGTACTTC	CAISGPQGRSAEQYF
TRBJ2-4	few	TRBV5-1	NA	TGCGCCAGCAGCTGGGACCCAGCTAACATTCAGTACTTC	CASSWDPANIQYF
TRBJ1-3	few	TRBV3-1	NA	TGTGCCAGCAGCCGGGGTGGGATGTCCTCTGGAAACACCATATATTTT	CASSRGGMSSGNTIYF
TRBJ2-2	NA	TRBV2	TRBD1	TGTGCCAGCAGTCAGGACAGGGTAGACACCGGGGAGCTGTTTTTT	CASSQDRVDTGELFF